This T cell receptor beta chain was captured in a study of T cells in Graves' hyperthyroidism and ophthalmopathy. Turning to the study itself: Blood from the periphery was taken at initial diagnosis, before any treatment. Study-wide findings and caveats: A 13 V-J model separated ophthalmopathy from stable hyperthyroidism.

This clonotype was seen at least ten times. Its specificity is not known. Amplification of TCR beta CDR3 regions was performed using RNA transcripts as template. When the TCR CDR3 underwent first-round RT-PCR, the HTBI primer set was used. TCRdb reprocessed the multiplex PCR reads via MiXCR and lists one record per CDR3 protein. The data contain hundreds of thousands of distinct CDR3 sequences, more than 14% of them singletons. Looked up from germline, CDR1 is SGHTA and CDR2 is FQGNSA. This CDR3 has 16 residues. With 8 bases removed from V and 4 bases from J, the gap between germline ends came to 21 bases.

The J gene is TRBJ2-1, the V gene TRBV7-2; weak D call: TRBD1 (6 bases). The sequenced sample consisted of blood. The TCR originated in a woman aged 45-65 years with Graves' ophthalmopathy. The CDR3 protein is CASGRQDSSIYNEQFF. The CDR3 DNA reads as TGTGCCAGCGGCCGACAGGATTCCTCGATTTACAATGAGCAGTTCTTC.